What follows is one T cell receptor beta chain and its context. TCRdb keeps only in-frame clones here, not all; method: immunoSEQ multiplex PCR. The table shows around 31,000 clones, with 85% to 95% occurring only once. The sample belongs to a study of T cell changes during pregnancy in multiple sclerosis. CDR3 length: 16 residues. The V gene end was trimmed by 4 bases and the J gene end by 4 bases; junction bases not matched to a gene: 9. Germline assignment: CDR1 SGHNT and CDR2 YYREEE (reference sequence). The sample here was CD4+ T cells from peripheral blood mononuclear cells, taken in the first trimester of pregnancy. This chain joins TRBV5-4 and TRBJ2-5, with TRBD2 identical over 11 bases. The clonotype originates from a female donor with multiple sclerosis, enrolled in a pregnancy study. The CDR3 DNA reads TGTGCCAGCAGCGATGTGACTAGCGGGGTAGGAGAGACCCAGTACTTC. The encoded protein is CASSDVTSGVGETQYF. The whole variable domain, filled in from reference TRBV5-4 and TRBJ2-5, reads ETGVTQSPTHLIKTRGQQVTLRCSSQSGHNTVSWYQQALGQGPQFIFQYYREEENGRGNFPPRFSGLQFPNYSSELNVNALELDDSALYLCASSDVTSGVGETQYFGPGTRLLVL.